The entry below gives a single T cell receptor beta chain sequence along with its context. Its specificity is unknown. Looked up from germline, CDR1 is GTSNPN and CDR2 is SVGIG (reference sequence). V lost 4 bases to trimming and J lost 4 bases; unmatched junction nucleotides: 15. This CDR3 spans 17 amino acids. 60 Vbeta and 13 Jbeta primers were used in PCR. Method: immunoSEQ multiplex PCR; TCRdb's copy keeps in-frame clones and lacks some. The sample includes roughly 130,000 clones, 79% of them seen just once. The data are from a study of cytomegalovirus exposure and HLA in healthy donors. Study-wide points: Earlier findings revealed that most TCR beta V segments proved productive either about 87% or about 30% of the time.

At the time of sampling, donors were nominally healthy, though unrecorded immune exposures were likely. The sequenced material came from PBMCs. This sequence joins TRBV30 and TRBJ2-1; 8 nucleotides line up with TRBD2. The origin of this receptor is a man younger than 30 in good health and CMV-seronegative. DNA of the CDR3: TGTGCCTGGATTTTAGCGGGGATTCGGACTCTATACAATGAGCAGTTCTTC. This encodes CAWILAGIRTLYNEQFF. Supplemented by reference TRBV30 and TRBJ2-1, the full variable domain reads SQTIHQWPATLVQPVGSPLSLECTVEGTSNPNLYWYRQAAGRGLQLLFYSVGIGQISSEVPQNLSASRPQDRQFILSSKKLLLSDSGFYLCAWILAGIRTLYNEQFFGPGTRLTVL.